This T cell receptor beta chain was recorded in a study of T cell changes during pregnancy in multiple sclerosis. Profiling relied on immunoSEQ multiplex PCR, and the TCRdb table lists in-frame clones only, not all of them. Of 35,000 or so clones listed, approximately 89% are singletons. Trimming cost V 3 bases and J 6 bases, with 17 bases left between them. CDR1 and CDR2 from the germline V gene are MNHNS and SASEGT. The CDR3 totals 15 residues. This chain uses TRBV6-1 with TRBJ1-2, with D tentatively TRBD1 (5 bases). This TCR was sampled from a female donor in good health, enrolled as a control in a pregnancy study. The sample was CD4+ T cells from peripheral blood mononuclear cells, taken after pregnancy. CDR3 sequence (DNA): TGTGCCAGCAGTGAGATGACAGTGGGCACTAATGGCTACACCTTC. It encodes CASSEMTVGTNGYTF.